These T cell receptor beta chains were read from a single sample in a study of spatial heterogeneity in lung cancer. TCRdb reanalysed the 5' RACE reads using MiXCR and keeps one entry per CDR3 protein. The sample contains over 15,000 distinct CDR3 sequences, around 7% of which appear only once. The sample here was lung tumor tissue, taken at surgery. Every receptor here comes from a female donor with early-stage non-small cell lung cancer. Both conserved end residues are part of each CDR3. D genes are given only for firm matches. Clone size is not always given. Where it is, it says once, few, many or a class for expanded clones.

d_call,j_call,cdr3_length,clone_size,v_call,cdr3_nt,cdr3_aa
TRBD2,TRBJ2-1,16,many,TRBV14,TGTGCCAGCAGCCGCACTAGCGGGGGGGTCTACAATGAGCAGTTCTTC,CASSRTSGGVYNEQFF
NA,TRBJ2-3,15,many,TRBV7-9,TGTGCCAGCAGCCCGGGGACGGGAATCACAGATACGCAGTATTTT,CASSPGTGITDTQYF
TRBD2,TRBJ2-1,17,many,TRBV7-9,TGTGCCAGCAGCTTAGTTCCCCGTCAGCGGGGTAGGGATGAGCAGTTCTTC,CASSLVPRQRGRDEQFF
NA,TRBJ1-5,13,NA,TRBV14,TGTGCCAGCAGCCCTGGTAGAGGTCAGCCCCAGCATTTT,CASSPGRGQPQHF
TRBD1,TRBJ1-5,15,many,TRBV18,TGTGCCAGCTCACCAGGGCAGGGGGCTGCTCAGCCCCAGCATTTT,CASSPGQGAAQPQHF
NA,TRBJ1-6,13,medium-sized,TRBV30,TGTGCCTGCAACAGAAACATTAATTCACCCCTCCACTTT,CACNRNINSPLHF
NA,TRBJ2-3,16,many,TRBV7-2,TGTGCCAGCACCCTTGGTTGGGGGTCCACCACAGATACGCAGTATTTT,CASTLGWGSTTDTQYF
NA,TRBJ1-5,14,many,TRBV7-2,TGTGCCAGCAGCCCAAACAGGGGCAATCAGCCCCAGCATTTT,CASSPNRGNQPQHF
NA,TRBJ2-5,15,many,TRBV28,TGTGCCAGCAGCTCACCGCGGGGAGGACAAGAGACCCAGTACTTC,CASSSPRGGQETQYF
TRBD1,TRBJ2-2,15,many,TRBV28,TGTGCCAGCAGTTATGGGACAGGGTATACCGGGGAGCTGTTTTTT,CASSYGTGYTGELFF
TRBD1,TRBJ1-1,15,many,TRBV5-6,TGTGCCAGCAGCCGCGTCAGACAGGGGTCCACTGAAGCTTTCTTT,CASSRVRQGSTEAFF
NA,TRBJ2-3,13,many,TRBV12-3/TRBV12-4,TGTGCCAGCAGTTTATCTGACGGAGATACGCAGTATTTT,CASSLSDGDTQYF
TRBD1,TRBJ1-4,15,medium-sized,TRBV9,TGTGCCAGCAGCCCGGGGGACAGGCCGGGGGAAAAACTGTTTTTT,CASSPGDRPGEKLFF
NA,TRBJ2-2,13,many,TRBV28,TGTGCCAGCAGTTCCCCCACCACCGGGGAGCTGTTTTTT,CASSSPTTGELFF
NA,TRBJ2-7,14,many,TRBV29-1,TGCAGCGTTGAAGATCGGGACCTTCCCTACGAGCAGTACTTC,CSVEDRDLPYEQYF
TRBD1,TRBJ1-3,14,many,TRBV20-1,TGCAGTGCTACCGGGACAGGAGCTGGAAACACCATATATTTT,CSATGTGAGNTIYF
NA,TRBJ1-6,13,many,TRBV27,TGTGCCAGCCAGAACTCCTATAATTCACCCCTCCACTTT,CASQNSYNSPLHF
NA,TRBJ2-3,15,many,TRBV7-3,TGTGCCAGCAGCTTAAACGGGGGGCCCACAGATACGCAGTATTTT,CASSLNGGPTDTQYF
NA,TRBJ1-3,14,many,TRBV18,TGTGCCAGCTCCTCCGGGAGCTCTGGAAACACCATATATTTT,CASSSGSSGNTIYF
NA,TRBJ1-1,12,many,TRBV5-5,TGTGCCAGCAGCTTTCGGGGGACTGAAGCTTTCTTT,CASSFRGTEAFF
TRBD2,TRBJ2-2,15,many,TRBV7-9,TGTGCCAGCAGCCCCGGCGGGGGGCAATTCGGGGAGCTGTTTTTT,CASSPGGGQFGELFF
TRBD1,TRBJ1-2,15,many,TRBV29-1,TGCAGCGTTGAAGACCTGGACAGGGATCACTATGGCTACACCTTC,CSVEDLDRDHYGYTF
TRBD1,TRBJ1-2,16,medium-sized,TRBV9,TGTGCCAGCAGCCTCTTTGATGGACAGGGGGCGGACGGCTACACCTTC,CASSLFDGQGADGYTF
NA,TRBJ2-3,13,many,TRBV5-1,TGCGCCAGCAGCTTGGGGGGACCAGATACGCAGTATTTT,CASSLGGPDTQYF
NA,TRBJ1-2,11,NA,TRBV29-1,TGCAGCGTTGAGACAGTCTATGGCTACACCTTC,CSVETVYGYTF
NA,TRBJ1-5,11,medium-sized,TRBV6-6,TGTGCCAGCAGTTACACCGGTCCCCAGCATTTT,CASSYTGPQHF
TRBD1,TRBJ1-5,15,many,TRBV6-5,TGTGCCAGCAGACGGGGACAGGGTCTGAGGCAGCCCCAGCATTTT,CASRRGQGLRQPQHF
TRBD1,TRBJ1-4,16,medium-sized,TRBV2,TGTGCCAGCAGTGAAGCCGGGAACAGGGGAAATGAAAAACTGTTTTTT,CASSEAGNRGNEKLFF
TRBD1,TRBJ2-7,16,many,TRBV28,TGTGCCAGCAGTCCGACAGGGGCCGTACCCCCCTACGAGCAGTACTTC,CASSPTGAVPPYEQYF
NA,TRBJ2-7,13,NA,TRBV5-6,TGTGCCAGCAGCTTGGGTGGCCAGGGCGAGCAGTACTTC,CASSLGGQGEQYF
TRBD1,TRBJ1-2,14,NA,TRBV2,TGTGCCAGCAGTGATAACAGGGGAACGGATGGCTACACCTTC,CASSDNRGTDGYTF
TRBD2,TRBJ2-1,17,many,TRBV5-1,TGCGCCAGCAGCTTGCCCCCTCTAGCGGGGGGGCTGTATGAGCAGTTCTTC,CASSLPPLAGGLYEQFF
NA,TRBJ2-5,9,many,TRBV7-9,TGTGCCAGCAAAGGGGCCCAGTACTTC,CASKGAQYF
TRBD1,TRBJ1-2,18,many,TRBV25-1,TGTGCCAGCAGTTTTACAGGGGACCTAGGAAGGGGGAACTATGGCTACACCTTC,CASSFTGDLGRGNYGYTF
NA,TRBJ2-1,15,many,TRBV9,TGTGCCAGCAGCTTCCGGGCCCAATCCTACAATGAGCAGTTCTTC,CASSFRAQSYNEQFF
TRBD1,TRBJ2-7,14,few,TRBV7-9,TGTGCCAGCAGCCGGACAGGGCGGACCTACGAGCAGTACTTC,CASSRTGRTYEQYF
NA,TRBJ1-1,15,NA,TRBV25-1,TGTGCCAGCAGTGAATCTGGCGGAACATACACTGAAGCTTTCTTT,CASSESGGTYTEAFF
NA,TRBJ1-6,14,many,TRBV9,TGTGCCAGCAGCAAAGGGACCGCGAATTCACCCCTCCACTTT,CASSKGTANSPLHF
TRBD1,TRBJ1-2,14,many,TRBV10-3,TGTGCCACAGGGGGACACCAGCCGAACTATGGCTACACCTTC,CATGGHQPNYGYTF
NA,TRBJ1-4,16,medium-sized,TRBV5-1,TGCGCCAGCAGCTTGAGGCCCCCGGGCTTAAATGAAAAACTGTTTTTT,CASSLRPPGLNEKLFF
NA,TRBJ2-5,14,many,TRBV4-2,TGTGCCAGCAGCCAAGACCGGCGACAAGAGACCCAGTACTTC,CASSQDRRQETQYF
NA,TRBJ1-2,14,many,TRBV5-1,TGCGCCAGCAGCTTGTGGAGGGCGGAGGATGGCTACACCTTC,CASSLWRAEDGYTF
NA,TRBJ2-3,15,many,TRBV5-1,TGCGCCAGCAGCTTGGATTTCCTATCCACAGATACGCAGTATTTT,CASSLDFLSTDTQYF
NA,TRBJ2-1,16,many,TRBV20-1,TGCAGTGCCATCCCCAGACAGACACCCGCTTTTGGTGAGCAGTTCTTC,CSAIPRQTPAFGEQFF
NA,TRBJ2-3,12,many,TRBV27,TGTGCCAGCAGTTCTATGGCAGATACGCAGTATTTT,CASSSMADTQYF
NA,TRBJ2-7,11,many,TRBV28,TGTGCCAGCAGTTCCGCCTACGAGCAGTACTTC,CASSSAYEQYF
NA,TRBJ1-5,12,NA,TRBV28,TGTGCCAGCAGTTTTTACAATCAGCCCCAGCATTTT,CASSFYNQPQHF
NA,TRBJ1-1,14,medium-sized,TRBV7-8,TGTGCCAGCAGCTTAGCCCGAGTGAACACTGAAGCTTTCTTT,CASSLARVNTEAFF
NA,TRBJ2-3,13,many,TRBV29-1,TGCAGCGTTGAAGCGAGAGGGTCAGATACGCAGTATTTT,CSVEARGSDTQYF
NA,TRBJ1-2,13,many,TRBV5-4,TGTGCCAGCAGCCCCACCAAGGACTATGGCTACACCTTC,CASSPTKDYGYTF
NA,TRBJ1-1,14,NA,TRBV11-2,TGTGCCAGCAGCTTAGTATCAGGGGCCACTGAAGCTTTCTTT,CASSLVSGATEAFF
NA,TRBJ1-4,17,many,TRBV7-9,TGTGCCAGCAGCTTAAGATCGTCGGGCAGGGCGGACGAAAAACTGTTTTTT,CASSLRSSGRADEKLFF
NA,TRBJ2-3,15,few,TRBV19,TGTGCCAGTAGTCCCGGACAGCCCCCCGGGGATACGCAGTATTTT,CASSPGQPPGDTQYF
NA,TRBJ2-7,12,few,TRBV10-2,TGCGCCAGCAGTGAGTCGGCAGGGCAGCAGTACTTC,CASSESAGQQYF
TRBD1,TRBJ1-2,14,many,TRBV27,TGTGCCAGCAGTTTCGGACAGGGGGCCTATGGCTACACCTTC,CASSFGQGAYGYTF
TRBD2,TRBJ2-1,17,many,TRBV20-1,TGCAGTGCTAAACTAGCGGGGGGAACTTGCTCCTACAATGAGCAGTTCTTC,CSAKLAGGTCSYNEQFF
TRBD1,TRBJ2-7,15,many,TRBV13,TGTGCCAGCAGCTCCCGACAGGGATTCTCCTACGAGCAGTACTTC,CASSSRQGFSYEQYF
NA,TRBJ1-4,15,many,TRBV18,TGTGCCAGCTCTTACGACGGCGCTCTGGGTGAAAAACTGTTTTTT,CASSYDGALGEKLFF
NA,TRBJ2-7,12,many,TRBV20-1,TGCAGTGCTTCGGACCGCCAGTACGAGCAGTACTTC,CSASDRQYEQYF
NA,TRBJ2-1,14,many,TRBV4-2,TGTGCCAGCAGCCAACCCGACGGTTACAATGAGCAGTTCTTC,CASSQPDGYNEQFF